This T cell receptor (beta chain) appears in the sequencing data of a study of blood T cell repertoires in COVID-19. For the study at large: From the United States, Italy and Spain came samples of acute and convalescent COVID-19.

Per the original data handling: Amplifying reference gene primers gave estimates of nucleated cell counts. Profiled with immunoSEQ multiplex PCR; TCRdb holds only in-frame clones, not every one. That table is the source of V, J and clone size, and D and trimming were worked out from the DNA. The sample lists roughly 390,000 clones; more than 70% were seen once. The J segment lost 4 bases and the V segment lost 3 bases, leaving 4 bases of the junction unmatched. CDR3 size: 14 residues. Germline V gene data show CDR1 as SGHRS and CDR2 as YFSETQ. This chain connects TRBV5-1 to TRBJ1-5, with 7 bases aligning to TRBD1. Sample: peripheral blood. This sequence originates from a woman in her twenties or thirties with COVID-19, enrolled during active disease. The CDR3 protein is CASSSGTANQPQHF. The DNA of the CDR3 is TGCGCCAGCAGCTCCGGGACAGCAAATCAGCCCCAGCATTTT.